What follows are 23 T cell receptor beta chains derived from one specimen sequenced in a study of blood T cell repertoires in COVID-19. TCRdb's table, derived via immunoSEQ multiplex PCR, lists solely in-frame clones and lacks some. The table includes fewer than 30,000 clones, roughly 91% detected once. What was sequenced was peripheral blood. The receptors originated from a man aged 50-59 years with active COVID-19.

This rearrangement joins TRBV5-6 to TRBJ2-1; 9 bases are a match to TRBD1. The junction had 18 bases not matched to a gene; V was cut back by 6 bases and J by 8 bases. In germline, CDR1 is SGHDT, CDR2 YYEEEE. This CDR3 has 17 residues. This chain's CDR3 is CASNYIRSGTGIYEQFF. The CDR3 nucleotides read TGTGCCAGCAACTATATACGATCAGGGACAGGGATTTATGAGCAGTTCTTC. The whole variable domain, remainder taken from reference TRBV5-6 and TRBJ2-1, is DAGVTQSPTHLIKTRGQQVTLRCSPKSGHDTVSWYQQALGQGPQFIFQYYEEEERQRGNFPDRFSGHQFPNYSSELNVNALLLGDSALYLCASNYIRSGTGIYEQFFGPGTRLTVL.

The V and J genes are TRBV19 and TRBJ2-7, with TRBD2 matching over 7 bases. CDR1 is LNHDA, CDR2 SQIVND, per germline (reference sequence). The CDR3 covers 14 residues. J was trimmed by 3 bases and V by 5 bases; bases with no gene match: 7. The CDR3 region is CASSGSGVDYEQYF. The CDR3 DNA is TGTGCCAGTAGTGGAAGCGGGGTAGACTACGAGCAGTACTTC.

The chain joins TRBV25-1 to TRBJ2-5, with TRBD1 matching 8 bases. This CDR3 is built from 16 residues. Germline CDR1 MGHDK, CDR2 SYGVNS. The J segment lost 5 bases and the V segment lost 0 bases, leaving 8 bases of the junction unmatched. CDR3 nucleotides: TGTGCCAGCAGTGAATATGGACAGGGCCCGCGGGAGACCCAGTACTTC. Encoded protein: CASSEYGQGPRETQYF.

The genes are TRBV24-1 and TRBJ2-2, with 9 bases matching TRBD1. Germline CDR1 KGHDR, CDR2 SFDVKD. The V gene end was trimmed by 3 bases and the J gene end by 7 bases; junction bases not matched to a gene: 14. The length of the CDR3 is 18 residues. The CDR3 sequence is CATSDPSPGQGWYGELFF. The DNA of the CDR3 is TGTGCCACCAGTGATCCGAGTCCGGGACAGGGTTGGTACGGGGAGCTGTTTTTT.

This clone was observed once. The chain combines TRBV7-9 with TRBJ2-7; 9 positions match TRBD1. Unmatched junction bases numbered 9, after V lost 5 bases and J lost 7 bases. In germline, CDR1 is SEHNR, CDR2 FQNEAQ (reference sequence). The CDR3 has 14 residues. CDR3 DNA sequence: TGTGCCAGCAGCGTGGCGGGGACAGGGAGTGAGCAGTACTTC. Translating it yields CASSVAGTGSEQYF.

This clone showed up just a few times. The chain uses TRBV29-1 and TRBJ1-2; D is perhaps TRBD1 (5 bases). There are 14 residues in the CDR3. Trimming shortened V by 6 bases and J by 5 bases, and 19 bases separated the two germline ends. Per germline, CDR1 SQVTM and CDR2 ANQGSEA. The CDR3 loop is CSVEQGGVGYGYTF. CDR3 sequence (DNA): TGCAGCGTCGAGCAGGGAGGAGTGGGTTATGGCTACACCTTC.

V usage is TRBV28 and J usage is TRBJ1-1; D is possibly TRBD1 (6 bases). The CDR3 runs 15 residues. The germline V gene has CDR1 MDHEN and CDR2 SYDVKM. V gave up 5 bases and J gave up 1 base, with 14 bases separating them. The CDR3 sequence is CASSPPGHRNTEAFF. As DNA, the CDR3 is TGTGCCAGCAGTCCGCCGGGACATAGGAACACTGAAGCTTTCTTT.

The chain uses TRBV5-4 and TRBJ2-3; TRBD2 matches at 9 bases. The CDR3 is 15 residues long. The ends lost 0 bases at V and 6 bases at J; junction bases unmatched: 5. Germline V gene sequence: CDR1 SGHNT, CDR2 YYREEE (reference sequence). This CDR3 is CASSLVRGGGDTQYF. DNA for the CDR3: TGTGCCAGCAGCTTGGTGCGGGGGGGCGGTGATACGCAGTATTTT. The complete variable domain, with remaining parts taken from reference TRBV5-4 and TRBJ2-3, reads ETGVTQSPTHLIKTRGQQVTLRCSSQSGHNTVSWYQQALGQGPQFIFQYYREEENGRGNFPPRFSGLQFPNYSSELNVNALELDDSALYLCASSLVRGGGDTQYFGPGTRLTVL.

The chain is built from TRBV5-6 and TRBJ2-7; D might be TRBD1 (6 bases). V lost 0 bases and J 4 bases, leaving 17 bases between the germline ends. Germline V gene sequence: CDR1 SGHDT, CDR2 YYEEEE. CDR3 length: 16 amino acids. The CDR3: CASSLGGPGRPYEQYF. In nucleotides, the CDR3 is TGTGCCAGCAGCTTGGGGGGGCCAGGCAGACCTTACGAGCAGTACTTC. Full variable domain (rest looked up from reference TRBV5-6 and TRBJ2-7): DAGVTQSPTHLIKTRGQQVTLRCSPKSGHDTVSWYQQALGQGPQFIFQYYEEEERQRGNFPDRFSGHQFPNYSSELNVNALLLGDSALYLCASSLGGPGRPYEQYFGPGTRLTVT.

This chain connects TRBV24-1 to TRBJ2-1; 8 bases agree with TRBD2. The CDR3 sequence is 16 residues long. CDR1 and CDR2 (germline): KGHDR, SFDVKD. Trimming removed 3 bases from V and 6 bases from J; junction bases left unmatched: 9. The CDR3 reads CATSDLNGLALNEQFF. The CDR3 bases are TGTGCCACCAGTGATCTGAACGGACTAGCTCTCAATGAGCAGTTCTTC.

This chain joins TRBV2 and TRBJ1-1; D is unresolved. Germline CDR1 SNHLY, CDR2 FYNNEI. The V end was cut by 6 bases, the J end by 7 bases, with 6 bases between. The CDR3 consists of 10 residues. DNA for the CDR3: TGTGCCAGCAGCGTCGGTGAAGCTTTCTTT. Protein sequence: CASSVGEAFF.

A single count supports this clone. This rearrangement joins TRBV7-9 to TRBJ2-1; the match to TRBD2 covers 7 bases. Per the germline V gene, CDR1 is SEHNR and CDR2 is FQNEAQ (reference sequence). The CDR3 contains 16 residues. The V gene end was trimmed by 4 bases and the J gene end by 5 bases; junction bases not matched to a gene: 11. DNA of the CDR3: TGTGCCAGCAGCTGGAGGGGAGTGGGAGGGGACAATGAGCAGTTCTTC. Its translation: CASSWRGVGGDNEQFF.

V is TRBV7-2 and J is TRBJ2-1; possibly TRBD2 for D (6 bases). The CDR3 length is 15 residues. V lost 1 base and J 3 bases, leaving 10 bases between the germline ends. Looked up from germline, CDR1 is SGHTA and CDR2 is FQGNSA. CDR3 protein: CASSLGGLNYNEQFF. CDR3 DNA: TGTGCCAGCAGCTTAGGGGGACTGAACTACAATGAGCAGTTCTTC.

With respect to this clone: At one boundary the junction diverges from the germline segment, which might be a read error. The chain employs TRBV5-1 and TRBJ2-7, with 9 bases matching TRBD1. Per the germline V gene, CDR1 is SGHRS and CDR2 is YFSETQ. The CDR3 is made up of 13 amino acids. CDR3 loop: CASRLDRGYEQYF. The CDR3 DNA reads TGCGCCAGCAGGTTGGACAGGGGCTACGAGCAGTACTTC.

V gene TRBV7-6 combines with J gene TRBJ2-2; unclear D gene. V shed 0 bases and J shed 0 bases, with 11 bases lying between them. This CDR3 comprises 17 residues. Germline loops: CDR1 SGHVS, CDR2 FNYEAQ. In nucleotides, the CDR3 is TGTGCCAGCAGCTTAGCTTTTTCGCAGACGAACACCGGGGAGCTGTTTTTT. This encodes CASSLAFSQTNTGELFF.

The chain links TRBV6-5 to TRBJ1-3; no clear D. The CDR3 spans 15 residues. The germline gives CDR1 MNHEY, CDR2 SVGAGI. Trimming took 0 bases from V and 4 from J, leaving 10 bases between them. CDR3: CASSYSTFEGNTIYF. The CDR3 coding sequence is TGTGCCAGCAGTTACTCGACTTTTGAAGGAAACACCATATATTTT.

This clone has more than one count but fewer than ten. The rearrangement uses TRBV7-2 and TRBJ2-7; 10 nucleotides match TRBD1. Germline V gives CDR1 SGHTA, CDR2 FQGNSA. This CDR3 is built from 15 residues. V was clipped by 5 bases and J by 0 bases; unmatched bases: 4. The CDR3: CASSPRTGGSYEQYF. The CDR3 region has the DNA TGTGCCAGCAGCCCGCGGACAGGGGGCTCCTACGAGCAGTACTTC.

The chain joins TRBV13 to TRBJ2-1, with D maybe TRBD2 (5 bases). The CDR3 spans 12 residues. V dropped 7 bases and J dropped 12 bases, with 16 bases sitting between them. Germline CDR1 reads PRHDT; CDR2 reads FYEKMQ (reference sequence). The CDR3 DNA reads TGTGCCAGCAACTTTCAAACTAGAGGGCAGTTCTTC. This encodes CASNFQTRGQFF.

The chain is built from TRBV14 and TRBJ2-2; no clear D. The CDR3 is 14 amino acids. The germline V gene encodes CDR1 SGHDN and CDR2 FVKESK. V was trimmed by 2 bases and J by 1 base, leaving 5 bases between them. CDR3 bases: TGTGCCAGCAGCCAAAGTAGGAACACCGGGGAGCTGTTTTTT. Encoded protein: CASSQSRNTGELFF.

J is TRBJ2-3 and V is TRBV2; 7 nucleotides align to TRBD2. Looked up from germline, CDR1 is SNHLY and CDR2 is FYNNEI. With V trimmed by 2 bases and J by 3 bases, 11 bases remained unmatched. This CDR3 has 17 amino acids. Written as DNA, the CDR3 is TGTGCCAGCAGTGAATGGTCCCTAGCGGAAGATACAGATACGCAGTATTTT. Its translation: CASSEWSLAEDTDTQYF.

The chain employs TRBV6-2 or TRBV6-3 and TRBJ2-4, with a weak D call TRBD1 (6 bases). The V end lost 5 bases, the J end lost 9 bases, and 17 bases lay between the germline ends. CDR1 MNHEY and CDR2 SVGEGT come from the germline V gene. The CDR3 length is 14 residues. The CDR3 coding sequence is TGTGCCAGCAGTCCCACAGGGCGGTTGGGCATTCAGTACTTC. Translating gives CASSPTGRLGIQYF.

V usage is TRBV19 and J usage is TRBJ1-1; possible D gene TRBD1, 6 bases. This CDR3 contains 16 residues. V dropped 3 bases and J dropped 0 bases, with 14 bases sitting between them. The germline V gene has CDR1 LNHDA and CDR2 SQIVND (reference sequence). The CDR3 protein is CASSIPGQFLNTEAFF. CDR3 DNA sequence: TGTGCCAGTAGTATCCCAGGACAGTTTCTGAACACTGAAGCTTTCTTT.

The rearrangement joins TRBV14 to TRBJ2-1; unclear D gene. CDR1 is SGHDN, CDR2 FVKESK, per germline. V lost 3 bases to trimming and J lost 9 bases, with 21 bases between them. CDR3 length: 16 amino acids. Here the CDR3 reads CASSQFVTRIAGEQFF. The CDR3 DNA follows: TGTGCCAGCAGCCAGTTTGTGACTCGCATAGCCGGTGAGCAGTTCTTC. Variable domain in full (rest from reference TRBV14 and TRBJ2-1): EAGVTQFPSHSVIEKGQTVTLRCDPISGHDNLYWYRRVMGKEIKFLLHFVKESKQDESGMPNNRFLAERTGGTYSTLKVQPAELEDSGVYFCASSQFVTRIAGEQFFGPGTRLTVL.